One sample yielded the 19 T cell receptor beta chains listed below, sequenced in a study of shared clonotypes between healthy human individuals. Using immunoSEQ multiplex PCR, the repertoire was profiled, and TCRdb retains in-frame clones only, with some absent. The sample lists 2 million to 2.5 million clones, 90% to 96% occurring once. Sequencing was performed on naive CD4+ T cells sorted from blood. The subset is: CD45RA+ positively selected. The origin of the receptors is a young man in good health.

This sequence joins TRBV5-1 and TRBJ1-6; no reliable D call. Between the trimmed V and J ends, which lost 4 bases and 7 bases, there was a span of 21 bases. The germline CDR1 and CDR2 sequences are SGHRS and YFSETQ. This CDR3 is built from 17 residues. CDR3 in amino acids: CASSPQDGAVVNSPLHF. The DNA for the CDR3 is TGCGCCAGCAGCCCCCAGGACGGCGCCGTGGTGAATTCACCCCTCCACTTT. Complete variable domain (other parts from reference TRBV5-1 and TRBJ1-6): KAGVTQTPRYLIKTRGQQVTLSCSPISGHRSVSWYQQTPGQGLQFLFEYFSETQRNKGNFPGRFSGRQFSNSRSEMNVSTLELGDSALYLCASSPQDGAVVNSPLHFGNGTRLTVT.

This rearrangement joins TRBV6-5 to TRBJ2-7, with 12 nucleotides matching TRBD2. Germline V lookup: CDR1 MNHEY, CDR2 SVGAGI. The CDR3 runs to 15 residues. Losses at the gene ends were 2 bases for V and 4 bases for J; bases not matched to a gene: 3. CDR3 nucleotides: TGTGCCAGCAGTTACGCTGGGACTAGCGGGTACGAGCAGTACTTC. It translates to CASSYAGTSGYEQYF.

The DNA for the CDR3 is TGTGCCAGCAGCTTAGAGGGGGGACCCGGCTACGAGCAGTACTTC. The encoded protein is CASSLEGGPGYEQYF. This chain joins TRBV7-2 and TRBJ2-7; D possibly matches TRBD1 or TRBD2 (6 bases each). The CDR3 runs to 15 residues. Germline CDR1 is SGHTA and CDR2 is FQGNSA. Trimming stripped 1 base from V and 3 bases from J, with 13 bases between.

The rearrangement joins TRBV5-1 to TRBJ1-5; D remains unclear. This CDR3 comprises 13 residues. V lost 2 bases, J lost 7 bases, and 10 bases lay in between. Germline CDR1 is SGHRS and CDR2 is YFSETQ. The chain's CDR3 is CASSLDNGQPQHF. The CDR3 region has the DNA TGCGCCAGCAGCTTAGATAATGGGCAGCCCCAGCATTTT.

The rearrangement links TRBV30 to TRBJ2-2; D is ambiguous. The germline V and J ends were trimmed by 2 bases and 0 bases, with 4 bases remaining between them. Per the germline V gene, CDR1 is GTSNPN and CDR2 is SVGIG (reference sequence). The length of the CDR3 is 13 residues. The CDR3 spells CAWSLSNTGELFF. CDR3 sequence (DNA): TGTGCCTGGAGTTTGTCGAACACCGGGGAGCTGTTTTTT.

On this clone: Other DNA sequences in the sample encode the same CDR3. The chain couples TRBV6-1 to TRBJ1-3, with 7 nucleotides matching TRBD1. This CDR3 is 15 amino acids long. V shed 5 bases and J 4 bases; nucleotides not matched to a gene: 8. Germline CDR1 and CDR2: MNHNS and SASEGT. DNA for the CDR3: TGTGCCAGCAGTAACAGGGGTTTGACAGGAAACACCATATATTTT. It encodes CASSNRGLTGNTIYF.

The CDR3 spells CASRQTPGQTFYEQYF. The CDR3 bases are TGCGCCAGCCGTCAAACCCCGGGACAGACCTTTTACGAGCAGTACTTC. The gene calls are TRBV5-1 and TRBJ2-7; the match to TRBD1 covers 7 bases. Germline V lookup: CDR1 SGHRS, CDR2 YFSETQ. Germline trimming cut 7 bases from V and 4 bases from J; bases unmatched to any gene: 17. The CDR3 spans 16 residues.

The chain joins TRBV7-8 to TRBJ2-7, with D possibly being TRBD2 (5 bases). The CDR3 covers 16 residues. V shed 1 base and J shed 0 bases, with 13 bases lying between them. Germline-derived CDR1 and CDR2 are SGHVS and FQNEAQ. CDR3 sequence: CASSLEAGFSSYEQYF. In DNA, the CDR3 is TGTGCCAGCAGCTTAGAGGCGGGCTTCAGCTCCTACGAGCAGTACTTC.

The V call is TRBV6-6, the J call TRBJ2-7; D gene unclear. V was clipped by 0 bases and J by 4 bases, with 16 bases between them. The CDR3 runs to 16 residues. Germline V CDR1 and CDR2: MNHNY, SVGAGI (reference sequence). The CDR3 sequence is CASSYSFSGRIYEQYF. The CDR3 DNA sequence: TGTGCCAGCAGTTACTCGTTTTCGGGCAGGATTTACGAGCAGTACTTC.

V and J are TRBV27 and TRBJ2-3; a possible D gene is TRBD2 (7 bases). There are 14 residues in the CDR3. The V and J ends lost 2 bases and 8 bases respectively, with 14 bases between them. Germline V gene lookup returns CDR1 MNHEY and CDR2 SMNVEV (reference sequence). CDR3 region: CASSLKAGATTQYF. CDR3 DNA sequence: TGTGCCAGCAGTTTAAAGGCGGGGGCTACTACGCAGTATTTT.

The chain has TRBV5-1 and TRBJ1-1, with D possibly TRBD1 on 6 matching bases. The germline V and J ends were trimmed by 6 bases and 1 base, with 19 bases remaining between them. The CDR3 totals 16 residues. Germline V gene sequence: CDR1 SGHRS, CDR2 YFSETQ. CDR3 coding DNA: TGCGCCAGCAATGGAGGGAAAGGGGGTTCGAACACTGAAGCTTTCTTT. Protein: CASNGGKGGSNTEAFF.

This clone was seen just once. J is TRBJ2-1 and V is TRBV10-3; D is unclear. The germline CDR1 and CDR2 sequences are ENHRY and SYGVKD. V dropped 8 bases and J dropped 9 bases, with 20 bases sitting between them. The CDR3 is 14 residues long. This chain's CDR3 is CAISPGIPDGEQFF. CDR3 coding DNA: TGTGCCATCTCCCCAGGAATTCCCGATGGTGAGCAGTTCTTC.

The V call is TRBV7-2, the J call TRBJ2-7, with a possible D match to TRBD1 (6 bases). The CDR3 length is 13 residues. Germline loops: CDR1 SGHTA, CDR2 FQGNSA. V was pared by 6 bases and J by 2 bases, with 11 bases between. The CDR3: CASRAGATYEQYF. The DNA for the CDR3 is TGTGCCAGCAGGGCAGGGGCTACCTACGAGCAGTACTTC.

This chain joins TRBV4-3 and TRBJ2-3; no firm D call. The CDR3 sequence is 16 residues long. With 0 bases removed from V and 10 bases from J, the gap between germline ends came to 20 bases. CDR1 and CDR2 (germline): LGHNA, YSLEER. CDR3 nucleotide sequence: TGCGCCAGCAGCCAAGATTGGGAAGGCGGCCCAATGCCGCAGTATTTT. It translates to CASSQDWEGGPMPQYF.

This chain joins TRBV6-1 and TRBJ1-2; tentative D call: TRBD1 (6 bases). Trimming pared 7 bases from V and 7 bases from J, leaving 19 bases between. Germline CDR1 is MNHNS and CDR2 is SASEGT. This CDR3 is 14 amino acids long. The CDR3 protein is CASTKWGAGGGYTF. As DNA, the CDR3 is TGTGCCAGCACCAAGTGGGGGGCGGGTGGTGGCTACACCTTC.

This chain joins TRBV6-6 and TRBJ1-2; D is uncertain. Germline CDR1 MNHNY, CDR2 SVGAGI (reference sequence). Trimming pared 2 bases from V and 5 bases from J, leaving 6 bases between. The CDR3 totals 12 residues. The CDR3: CASSYGEYGYTF. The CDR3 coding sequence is TGTGCCAGCAGTTACGGGGAGTATGGCTACACCTTC.

This CDR3 reads CASSSDRGGSNQPQHF. Here the CDR3 DNA reads TGTGCCAGTAGTTCTGACAGGGGCGGTAGCAATCAGCCCCAGCATTTT. This chain uses TRBV19 with TRBJ1-5; 8 nucleotides agree with TRBD1. Germline V lookup: CDR1 LNHDA, CDR2 SQIVND (reference sequence). The CDR3 runs 16 residues. After removal of 5 bases from V and 0 bases from J, the junction contained 6 bases not matched to a gene.

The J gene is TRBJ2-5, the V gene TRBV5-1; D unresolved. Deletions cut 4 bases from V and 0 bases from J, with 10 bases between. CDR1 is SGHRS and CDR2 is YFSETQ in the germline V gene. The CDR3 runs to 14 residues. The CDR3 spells CASSRPDNQETQYF. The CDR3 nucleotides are TGCGCCAGCAGCCGACCCGACAACCAAGAGACCCAGTACTTC.

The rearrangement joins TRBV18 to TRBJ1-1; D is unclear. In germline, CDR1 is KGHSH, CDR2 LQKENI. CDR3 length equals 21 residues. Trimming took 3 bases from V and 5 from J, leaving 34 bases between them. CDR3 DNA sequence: TGTGCCAGCTCACCTAAGGAATTGGATGGTCGTCGAGGGCGAGGAGGAACTGAAGCTTTCTTT. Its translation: CASSPKELDGRRGRGGTEAFF.